Listed below are T cell receptor beta chains from one sample, sequenced in a study of blood T cell repertoires in COVID-19. Profiling relied on immunoSEQ multiplex PCR, and the TCRdb table lists in-frame clones only, not all of them. The sample has 250,000 to 300,000 clones, 65% to 90% seen once. Source material: peripheral blood. These receptor sequences come from a man aged 45-65 years with active or convalescent COVID-19. Both conserved end residues are part of each CDR3. Each record gives: V gene, D gene, clone size, J gene, CDR3 protein, CDR3 DNA. D genes are given only for firm matches. The size entry is marked missing in some rows and otherwise reads once, few, many or a size class.

V: TRBV5-1; D: TRBD1; size: NA; J: TRBJ1-2; CDR3: CASSLGVLGTGIGYTF; DNA: TGCGCCAGCAGCTTGGGGGTCCTAGGGACAGGTATAGGCTACACCTTC
V: TRBV28; D: TRBD1; size: NA; J: TRBJ1-2; CDR3: CASTLNPGQGSDGYTF; DNA: TGTGCCAGCACCCTTAATCCTGGACAGGGGAGCGATGGCTACACCTTC
V: TRBV6-1; D: TRBD1; size: once; J: TRBJ1-2; CDR3: CASSEGGTGGSYYGYTF; DNA: TGTGCCAGCAGTGAAGGGGGGACAGGGGGATCGTACTATGGCTACACCTTC
V: TRBV2; D: NA; size: NA; J: TRBJ2-6; CDR3: CASSEGSVSSGANVLTF; DNA: TGTGCCAGCAGTGAAGGGAGCGTTAGCTCTGGGGCCAACGTCCTGACTTTC
V: TRBV7-9; D: NA; size: NA; J: TRBJ1-2; CDR3: CASSFSGALGGYTF; DNA: TGTGCCAGCAGCTTTTCAGGGGCCCTCGGAGGCTACACCTTC
V: TRBV7-9; D: NA; size: NA; J: TRBJ1-2; CDR3: CASSPQGIPLHGYTF; DNA: TGTGCCAGCAGCCCCCAGGGGATCCCATTACATGGCTACACCTTC
V: TRBV7-6; D: NA; size: NA; J: TRBJ2-1; CDR3: CASSLQAPEQFF; DNA: TGTGCCAGCAGTTTACAGGCCCCTGAGCAGTTCTTC
V: TRBV3-1/TRBV3-2; D: TRBD2; size: NA; J: TRBJ2-7; CDR3: CASSQVGLPYYEQYF; DNA: TGTGCCAGCAGCCAAGTGGGACTACCTTACTACGAGCAGTACTTC
V: TRBV5-8; D: NA; size: NA; J: TRBJ2-5; CDR3: CASSQVWGVPGTQYF; DNA: TGTGCCAGCAGCCAGGTCTGGGGGGTTCCGGGGACCCAGTACTTC
V: TRBV15; D: TRBD1; size: NA; J: TRBJ1-1; CDR3: CATSGQVRTEAFF; DNA: TGTGCCACCAGCGGACAGGTGAGAACTGAAGCTTTCTTT
V: TRBV9; D: TRBD2; size: NA; J: TRBJ2-1; CDR3: CASSVASQREGRDNEQFF; DNA: TGTGCCAGCAGCGTAGCTAGCCAGCGGGAGGGACGGGACAATGAGCAGTTCTTC
V: TRBV28; D: NA; size: NA; J: TRBJ1-2; CDR3: CASSSPGEKRRPFGYTF; DNA: TGTGCCAGCAGTTCCCCGGGAGAAAAGCGGAGGCCGTTTGGCTACACCTTC
V: TRBV19; D: TRBD2; size: NA; J: TRBJ2-2; CDR3: CASSMVLGGTNTGELFF; DNA: TGTGCCAGTAGTATGGTTTTGGGAGGGACGAACACCGGGGAGCTGTTTTTT
V: TRBV30; D: NA; size: NA; J: TRBJ1-2; CDR3: CAWSVGGDSAYGYTF; DNA: TGTGCCTGGAGTGTAGGAGGGGACTCCGCCTATGGCTACACCTTC
V: TRBV27; D: NA; size: NA; J: TRBJ2-5; CDR3: CASSRSYGETQYF; DNA: TGTGCCAGCAGTCGCTCGTACGGGGAGACCCAGTACTTC
V: TRBV15; D: TRBD2; size: NA; J: TRBJ2-1; CDR3: CATSRGSGSNEQFF; DNA: TGTGCCACCTCACGGGGTAGCGGGAGCAATGAGCAGTTCTTC
V: TRBV4-1; D: NA; size: NA; J: TRBJ2-1; CDR3: CASSLSPGLWNEQFF; DNA: TGCGCCAGCAGCCTTTCTCCGGGACTCTGGAATGAGCAGTTCTTC
V: TRBV29-1; D: NA; size: NA; J: TRBJ1-1; CDR3: CSVERAGTEAFF; DNA: TGCAGCGTTGAGAGGGCTGGCACTGAAGCTTTCTTT
V: TRBV7-8; D: TRBD2; size: NA; J: TRBJ2-1; CDR3: CASSFGSGSYNEQFF; DNA: TGTGCCAGCAGCTTTGGTAGCGGGAGTTACAATGAGCAGTTCTTC
V: TRBV7-9; D: NA; size: NA; J: TRBJ1-4; CDR3: CASSLGQGNEKLFF; DNA: TGTGCCAGCAGCTTAGGGCAGGGGAATGAAAAACTGTTTTTT
V: TRBV2; D: NA; size: NA; J: TRBJ2-7; CDR3: CASSAEYEQYF; DNA: TGTGCCAGCAGTGCGGAGTACGAGCAGTACTTC
V: TRBV20-1; D: TRBD2; size: NA; J: TRBJ2-7; CDR3: CSASVAGVYEQYF; DNA: TGCAGTGCTAGTGTAGCGGGAGTGTACGAGCAGTACTTC
V: TRBV12-3/TRBV12-4; D: NA; size: NA; J: TRBJ2-7; CDR3: CASSPRDRYEQYF; DNA: TGTGCCAGCAGTCCCCGCGATCGGTACGAGCAGTACTTC
V: TRBV5-6; D: TRBD1; size: NA; J: TRBJ1-4; CDR3: CASSLGQGVREKLFF; DNA: TGTGCCAGCAGCTTGGGACAGGGGGTACGTGAAAAACTGTTTTTT
V: TRBV12-3/TRBV12-4; D: NA; size: NA; J: TRBJ1-1; CDR3: CASTLGGSAFF; DNA: TGTGCCAGCACCCTAGGGGGTAGTGCTTTCTTT
V: TRBV7-9; D: NA; size: NA; J: TRBJ1-2; CDR3: CASTGPGSYGYTF; DNA: TGTGCCAGCACCGGACCGGGATCCTATGGCTACACCTTC
V: TRBV3-1/TRBV3-2; D: NA; size: NA; J: TRBJ2-3; CDR3: CASSPREGLTDTQYF; DNA: TGTGCCAGCAGCCCTCGAGAGGGACTCACAGATACGCAGTATTTT
V: TRBV5-1; D: NA; size: NA; J: TRBJ1-5; CDR3: CASSLADGEPQHF; DNA: TGCGCCAGCAGCTTGGCCGACGGAGAGCCCCAGCATTTT
V: TRBV6-5; D: TRBD1; size: NA; J: TRBJ2-2; CDR3: CASSRGQGNTGELFF; DNA: TGTGCCAGCAGCCGCGGACAGGGGAACACCGGGGAGCTGTTTTTT
V: TRBV28; D: NA; size: NA; J: TRBJ1-2; CDR3: CASRPGLLNYGYTF; DNA: TGTGCCAGCAGGCCCGGACTCTTAAACTATGGCTACACCTTC
V: TRBV11-2; D: TRBD1; size: NA; J: TRBJ2-1; CDR3: CASSSGRHRDRDTNEQFF; DNA: TGTGCCAGCAGCTCAGGAAGACACCGGGACAGGGATACGAATGAGCAGTTCTTC
V: TRBV11-2; D: NA; size: NA; J: TRBJ1-1; CDR3: CASSLISGTEAFF; DNA: TGTGCCAGCAGCTTAATATCAGGGACTGAAGCTTTCTTT
V: TRBV6-5; D: TRBD1; size: NA; J: TRBJ1-4; CDR3: CASGPGTGNEKLFF; DNA: TGTGCCAGCGGGCCCGGGACAGGGAATGAAAAACTGTTTTTT
V: TRBV7-9; D: TRBD2; size: NA; J: TRBJ2-5; CDR3: CASRPGGVLARGQETQYF; DNA: TGTGCCAGCCGCCCGGGGGGAGTACTAGCGAGGGGCCAAGAGACCCAGTACTTC
V: TRBV11-2; D: NA; size: NA; J: TRBJ1-6; CDR3: CASSPQAPGFRGGSPLHF; DNA: TGTGCCAGCAGCCCCCAGGCCCCAGGATTTCGAGGGGGTTCACCCCTCCACTTT